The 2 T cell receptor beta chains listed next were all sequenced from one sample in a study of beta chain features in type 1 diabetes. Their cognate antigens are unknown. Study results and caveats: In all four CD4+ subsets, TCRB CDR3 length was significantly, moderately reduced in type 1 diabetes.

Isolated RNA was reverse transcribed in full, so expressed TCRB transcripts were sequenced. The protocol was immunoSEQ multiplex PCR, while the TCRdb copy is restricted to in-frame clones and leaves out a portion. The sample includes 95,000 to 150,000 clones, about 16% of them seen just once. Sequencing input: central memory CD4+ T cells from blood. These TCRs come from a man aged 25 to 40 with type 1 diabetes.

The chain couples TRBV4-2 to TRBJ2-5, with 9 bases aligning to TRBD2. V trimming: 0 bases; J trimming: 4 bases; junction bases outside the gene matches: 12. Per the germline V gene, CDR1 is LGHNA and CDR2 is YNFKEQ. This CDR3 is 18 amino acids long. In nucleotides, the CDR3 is TGTGCCAGCAGCCAAGAAGGAGGGGCTAGCGGGGCGGGAGAGACCCAGTACTTC. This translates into CASSQEGGASGAGETQYF.

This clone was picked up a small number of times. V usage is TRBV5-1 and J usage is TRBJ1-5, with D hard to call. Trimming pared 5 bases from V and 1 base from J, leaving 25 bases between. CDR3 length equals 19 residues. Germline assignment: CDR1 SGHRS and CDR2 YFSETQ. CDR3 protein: CASRELNHLTRTSNQPQHF. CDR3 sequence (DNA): TGCGCCAGCAGAGAGCTGAATCATCTGACTAGGACCAGCAATCAGCCCCAGCATTTT.